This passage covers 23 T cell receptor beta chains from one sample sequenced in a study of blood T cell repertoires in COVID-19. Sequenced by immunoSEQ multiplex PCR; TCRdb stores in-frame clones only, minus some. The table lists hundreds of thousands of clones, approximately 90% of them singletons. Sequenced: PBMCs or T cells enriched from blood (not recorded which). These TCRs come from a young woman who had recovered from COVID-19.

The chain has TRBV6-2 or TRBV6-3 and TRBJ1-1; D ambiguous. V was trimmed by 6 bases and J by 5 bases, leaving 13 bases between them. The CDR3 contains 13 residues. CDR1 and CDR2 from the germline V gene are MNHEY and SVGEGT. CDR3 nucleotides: TGTGCCAGCAGCCCTATATTCGGGACTGAAGCTTTCTTT. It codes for CASSPIFGTEAFF.

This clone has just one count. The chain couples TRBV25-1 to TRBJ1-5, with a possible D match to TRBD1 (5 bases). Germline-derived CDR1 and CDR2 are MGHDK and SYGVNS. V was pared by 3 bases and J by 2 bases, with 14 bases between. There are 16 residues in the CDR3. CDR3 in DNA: TGTGCCAGCAGTGATTTTGGAGGGGATGGCAATCAGCCCCAGCATTTT. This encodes CASSDFGGDGNQPQHF.

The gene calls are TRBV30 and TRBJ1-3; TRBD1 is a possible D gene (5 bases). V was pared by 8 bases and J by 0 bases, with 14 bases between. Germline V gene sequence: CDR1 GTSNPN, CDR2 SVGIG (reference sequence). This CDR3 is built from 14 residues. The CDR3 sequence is CAGARGSSGNTIYF. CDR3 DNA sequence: TGTGCCGGAGCCCGGGGGAGCTCTGGAAACACCATATATTTT.

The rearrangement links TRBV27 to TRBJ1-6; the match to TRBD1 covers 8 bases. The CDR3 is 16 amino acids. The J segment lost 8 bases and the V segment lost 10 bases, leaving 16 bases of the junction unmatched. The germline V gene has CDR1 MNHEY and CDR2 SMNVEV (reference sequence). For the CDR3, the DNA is TGTGCCACCAACCCAGGGGGCGAGAGTATCGATTCACCCCTCCACTTT. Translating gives CATNPGGESIDSPLHF.

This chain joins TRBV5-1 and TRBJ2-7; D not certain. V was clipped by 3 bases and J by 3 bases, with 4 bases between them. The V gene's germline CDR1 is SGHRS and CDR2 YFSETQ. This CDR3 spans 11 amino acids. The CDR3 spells CASSSGYEQYF. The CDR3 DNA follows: TGCGCCAGCAGCTCCGGCTACGAGCAGTACTTC.

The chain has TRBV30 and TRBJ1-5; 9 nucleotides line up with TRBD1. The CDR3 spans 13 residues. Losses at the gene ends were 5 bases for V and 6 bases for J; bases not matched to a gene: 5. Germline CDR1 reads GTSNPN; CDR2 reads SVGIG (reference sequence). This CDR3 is CAWGGQGGQPQHF. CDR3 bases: TGTGCCTGGGGGGGACAGGGCGGTCAGCCCCAGCATTTT.

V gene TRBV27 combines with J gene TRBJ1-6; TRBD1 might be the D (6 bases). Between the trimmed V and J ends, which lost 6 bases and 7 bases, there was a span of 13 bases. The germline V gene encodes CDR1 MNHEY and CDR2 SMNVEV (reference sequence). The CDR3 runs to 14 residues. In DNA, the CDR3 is TGTGCCAGCAGCTCCACAGGGACCAATTCACCCCTCCACTTT. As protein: CASSSTGTNSPLHF.

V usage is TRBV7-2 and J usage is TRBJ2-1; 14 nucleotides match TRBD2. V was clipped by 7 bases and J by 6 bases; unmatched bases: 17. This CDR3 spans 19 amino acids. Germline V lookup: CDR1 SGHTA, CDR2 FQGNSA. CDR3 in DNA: TGTGCCAGCATCGATTCCCCCGGACTAGCGGGAGGTGGGGGCAATGAGCAGTTCTTC. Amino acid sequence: CASIDSPGLAGGGGNEQFF.

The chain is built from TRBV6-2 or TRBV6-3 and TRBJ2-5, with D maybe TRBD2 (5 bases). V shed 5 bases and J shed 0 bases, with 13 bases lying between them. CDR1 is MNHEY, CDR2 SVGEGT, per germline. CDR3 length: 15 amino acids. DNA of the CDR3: TGTGCCAGCAGTACTCCCTCGGGAAACCAAGAGACCCAGTACTTC. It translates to CASSTPSGNQETQYF.

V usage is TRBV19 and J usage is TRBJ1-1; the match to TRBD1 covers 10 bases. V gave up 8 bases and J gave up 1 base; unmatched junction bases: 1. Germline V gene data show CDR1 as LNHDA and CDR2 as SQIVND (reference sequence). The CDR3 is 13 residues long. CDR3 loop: CASGTGANTEAFF. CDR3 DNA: TGTGCCAGTGGGACAGGGGCGAACACTGAAGCTTTCTTT.

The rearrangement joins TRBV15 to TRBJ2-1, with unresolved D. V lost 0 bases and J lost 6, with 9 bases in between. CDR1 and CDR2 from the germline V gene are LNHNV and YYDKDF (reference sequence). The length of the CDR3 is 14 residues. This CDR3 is CATSREYLLNEQFF. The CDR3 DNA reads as TGTGCCACCAGCAGAGAATATTTACTCAATGAGCAGTTCTTC.

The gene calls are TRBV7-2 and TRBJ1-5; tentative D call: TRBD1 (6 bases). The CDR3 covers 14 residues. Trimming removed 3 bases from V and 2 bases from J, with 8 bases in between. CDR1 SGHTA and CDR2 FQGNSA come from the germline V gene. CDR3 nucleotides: TGTGCCAGCAGCTTTGCAGGGGGCAATCAGCCCCAGCATTTT. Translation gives CASSFAGGNQPQHF.

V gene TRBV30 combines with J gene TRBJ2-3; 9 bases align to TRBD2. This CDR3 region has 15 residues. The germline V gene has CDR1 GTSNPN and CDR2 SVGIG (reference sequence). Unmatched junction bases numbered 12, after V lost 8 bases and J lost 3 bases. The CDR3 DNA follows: TGTGCCGGATCCTTCCCTAGCGGGGCTACAGATACGCAGTATTTT. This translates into CAGSFPSGATDTQYF.

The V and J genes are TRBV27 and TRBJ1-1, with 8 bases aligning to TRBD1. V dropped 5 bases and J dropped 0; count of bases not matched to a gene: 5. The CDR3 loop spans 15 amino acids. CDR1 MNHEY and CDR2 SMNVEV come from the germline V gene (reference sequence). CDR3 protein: CASSRQGRVNTEAFF. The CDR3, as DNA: TGTGCCAGCAGTCGACAGGGGAGAGTGAACACTGAAGCTTTCTTT.

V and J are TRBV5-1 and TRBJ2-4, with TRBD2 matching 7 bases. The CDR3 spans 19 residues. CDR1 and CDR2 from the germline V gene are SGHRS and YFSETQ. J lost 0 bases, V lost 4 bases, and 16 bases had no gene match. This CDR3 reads CASSPRSGNTVLAKNIQYF. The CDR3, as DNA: TGCGCCAGCAGCCCCAGGAGCGGGAATACGGTCCTAGCCAAAAACATTCAGTACTTC.

The CDR3 is CAISQRGYQETQYF. Written as DNA, the CDR3 is TGTGCCATCAGCCAGCGGGGTTACCAAGAGACCCAGTACTTC. This chain joins TRBV10-3 and TRBJ2-5; the match to TRBD2 covers 7 bases. The length of the CDR3 is 14 residues. The trim removed 6 bases at V and 0 bases at J, leaving 4 bases unmatched. CDR1 and CDR2 (germline): ENHRY, SYGVKD.

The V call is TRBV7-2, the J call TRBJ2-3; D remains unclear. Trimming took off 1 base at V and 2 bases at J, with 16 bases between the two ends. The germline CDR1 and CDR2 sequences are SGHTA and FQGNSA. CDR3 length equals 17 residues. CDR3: CASSLGPRAGITDTQYF. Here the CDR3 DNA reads TGTGCCAGCAGCTTAGGTCCCCGAGCAGGCATCACAGATACGCAGTATTTT.

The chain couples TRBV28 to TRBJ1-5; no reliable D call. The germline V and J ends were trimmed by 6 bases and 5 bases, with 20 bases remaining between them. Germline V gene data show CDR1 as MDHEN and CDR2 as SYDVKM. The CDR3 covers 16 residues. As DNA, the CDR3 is TGTGCCAGCAGATACACCCCTTATTCGGGGTATCAGCCCCAGCATTTT. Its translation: CASRYTPYSGYQPQHF.

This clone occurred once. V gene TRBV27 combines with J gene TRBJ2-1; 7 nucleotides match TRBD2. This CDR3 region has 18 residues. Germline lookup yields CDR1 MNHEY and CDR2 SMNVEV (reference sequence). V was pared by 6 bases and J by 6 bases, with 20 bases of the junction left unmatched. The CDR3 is CASSWVGGGWQQRNEQFF. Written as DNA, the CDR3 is TGTGCCAGCAGCTGGGTTGGGGGGGGGTGGCAACAGCGCAATGAGCAGTTCTTC.

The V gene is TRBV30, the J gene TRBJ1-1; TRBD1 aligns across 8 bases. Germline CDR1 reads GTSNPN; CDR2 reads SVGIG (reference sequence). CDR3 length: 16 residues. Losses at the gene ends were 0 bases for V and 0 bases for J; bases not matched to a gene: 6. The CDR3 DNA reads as TGTGCCTGGAGTGTAGGAGGGGGACAGGTGAACACTGAAGCTTTCTTT. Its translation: CAWSVGGGQVNTEAFF. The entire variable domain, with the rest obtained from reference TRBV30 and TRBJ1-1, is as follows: SQTIHQWPATLVQPVGSPLSLECTVEGTSNPNLYWYRQAAGRGLQLLFYSVGIGQISSEVPQNLSASRPQDRQFILSSKKLLLSDSGFYLCAWSVGGGQVNTEAFFGQGTRLTVV.

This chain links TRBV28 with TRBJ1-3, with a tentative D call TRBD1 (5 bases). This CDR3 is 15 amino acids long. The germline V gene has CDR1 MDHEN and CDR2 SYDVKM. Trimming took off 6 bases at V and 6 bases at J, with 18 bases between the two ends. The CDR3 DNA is TGTGCCAGCAGCTCAGGCGGGGGGGAGGTAAACACCATATATTTT. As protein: CASSSGGGEVNTIYF.

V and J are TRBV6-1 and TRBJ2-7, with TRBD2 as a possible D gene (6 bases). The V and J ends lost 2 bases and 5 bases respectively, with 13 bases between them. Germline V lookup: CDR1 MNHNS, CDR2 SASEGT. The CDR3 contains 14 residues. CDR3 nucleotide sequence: TGTGCCAGCAGTGAATACGGCGGGATGAACGAGCAGTACTTC. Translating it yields CASSEYGGMNEQYF.

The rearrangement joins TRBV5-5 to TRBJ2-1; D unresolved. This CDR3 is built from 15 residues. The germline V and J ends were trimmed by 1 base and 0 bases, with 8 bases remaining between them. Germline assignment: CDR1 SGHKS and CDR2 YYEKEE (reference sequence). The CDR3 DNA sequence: TGTGCCAGCAGCTTGACGACTGGCTCCTACAATGAGCAGTTCTTC. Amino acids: CASSLTTGSYNEQFF. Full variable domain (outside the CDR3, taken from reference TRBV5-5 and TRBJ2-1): DAGVTQSPTHLIKTRGQQVTLRCSPISGHKSVSWYQQVLGQGPQFIFQYYEKEERGRGNFPDRFSARQFPNYSSELNVNALLLGDSALYLCASSLTTGSYNEQFFGPGTRLTVL.